The entry below describes one T cell receptor (beta chain). Its antigen is currently unknown. Profiled with immunoSEQ multiplex PCR; TCRdb holds only in-frame clones, not every one. The sample records 90,000 to 130,000 clones, approximately 92% being singletons. CD4+ T cells were isolated untouched, about 98% pure. The data originate from a study of T cell repertoires and HLA-DP antigens. General study results and limits: Average cumulative frequency of previously undetected clones was 36.3% against one allele and under 60% against the other.

Germline V lookup: CDR1 MNHEY, CDR2 SVGAGI. The CDR3 runs 15 residues. V gave up 2 bases and J gave up 1 base, with 11 bases separating them. The source is a woman under 30 in good health and CMV-seronegative. The sequenced sample was CD4+ T cells from PBMCs. The chain has TRBV6-5 and TRBJ2-5, with D perhaps TRBD2 (6 bases). Here the CDR3 reads CASSYGGLGQETQYF. CDR3 sequence (DNA): TGTGCCAGCAGTTACGGGGGGTTAGGCCAAGAGACCCAGTACTTC.